The 23 T cell receptor beta chains listed next were all sequenced from one sample in a study of shared clonotypes between healthy human individuals. Profiled with immunoSEQ multiplex PCR; TCRdb holds only in-frame clones, not every one. The sample records some 490,000 clones, about 85% being singletons. The sequenced sample consisted of PBMCs. These receptors were taken from a woman in her forties in good health. Some clones in this sample may be carry-over from other donors' samples.

This clone has a count of ten or more. The rearrangement joins TRBV28 to TRBJ2-3, with D perhaps TRBD1 (6 bases). The CDR3 contains 14 residues. The germline V gene has CDR1 MDHEN and CDR2 SYDVKM. Trimming left V 0 bases short and J 6 bases short, with 10 bases between. Here the CDR3 reads CASSLWPQGDTQYF. DNA of the CDR3: TGTGCCAGCAGTTTATGGCCCCAGGGGGATACGCAGTATTTT.

This clone was picked up one time. This likely reflects a read error, since a far larger clone is one base away. This sequence joins TRBV5-4 and TRBJ2-5, with a weak D call TRBD2 (6 bases). The V end was cut by 0 bases, the J end by 6 bases, with 9 bases between. This CDR3 spans 13 amino acids. Germline CDR1 and CDR2: SGHNT and YYREEE (reference sequence). In nucleotides, the CDR3 is TGTGCCAGCAGCTTGGCGGGGGATAAGACCCAGTACTTC. Residues: CASSLAGDKTQYF.

The rearrangement joins TRBV19 to TRBJ1-5, with D perhaps matching TRBD1 (5 bases). Germline CDR1 LNHDA, CDR2 SQIVND (reference sequence). CDR3 length equals 16 residues. The V gene lost 8 bases and the J gene lost 0 bases, with 17 bases spanning the gap. The CDR3 DNA reads TGTGCCAGTTTAAACCGGGACCCGTATAGCAATCAGCCCCAGCATTTT. As protein: CASLNRDPYSNQPQHF. Variable domain in full (rest from reference TRBV19 and TRBJ1-5): DGGITQSPKYLFRKEGQNVTLSCEQNLNHDAMYWYRQDPGQGLRLIYYSQIVNDFQKGDIAEGYSVSREKKESFPLTVTSAQKNPTAFYLCASLNRDPYSNQPQHFGDGTRLSIL.

This clone was detected only once. The CDR3 DNA reads as TGTGCCAGCAGCTTACTACCAGCGGGACTCGTAAATGAGCAGTTCTTC. Amino acid sequence: CASSLLPAGLVNEQFF. V and J are TRBV11-2 and TRBJ2-1, with 7 bases aligning to TRBD2. There are 16 residues in the CDR3. The V segment lost 2 bases and the J segment 7 bases; nucleotides outside the gene matches: 11. Germline loops: CDR1 SGHAT, CDR2 FQNNGV. The complete variable domain, with remaining parts taken from reference TRBV11-2 and TRBJ2-1, reads EAGVAQSPRYKIIEKRQSVAFWCNPISGHATLYWYQQILGQGPKLLIQFQNNGVVDDSQLPKDRFSAERLKGVDSTLKIQPAKLEDSAVYLCASSLLPAGLVNEQFFGPGTRLTVL.

The CDR3, as DNA: TGTGCCAGTAGTATGGGTCTAGCGGACACAGATACGCAGTATTTT. Its translation: CASSMGLADTDTQYF. The chain is built from TRBV19 and TRBJ2-3; TRBD2 matches at 7 bases. The trim removed 3 bases at V and 2 bases at J, leaving 5 bases unmatched. This CDR3 has 15 residues. Germline lookup yields CDR1 LNHDA and CDR2 SQIVND (reference sequence).

The chain is built from TRBV6-6 and TRBJ1-5; maybe TRBD1 (6 bases). The length of the CDR3 is 14 residues. The V end was cut by 2 bases, the J end by 7 bases, with 12 bases between. The germline CDR1 and CDR2 sequences are MNHNY and SVGAGI (reference sequence). Written as DNA, the CDR3 is TGTGCCAGCAGTTACCTTGGAGGGGGACAGCCCCAGCATTTT. This encodes CASSYLGGGQPQHF.

A remark on this clone: A far larger clone is only one base removed, so a read error is likely. CDR3 bases: TGTGCCAGCAGTGAAGCGGAGGGGGTGTTAGGGACCCAGTACTTC. It is translated as CASSEAEGVLGTQYF. The gene calls are TRBV6-1 and TRBJ2-5; possibly TRBD1 or TRBD2 for D (6 bases each). Germline CDR1 MNHNS, CDR2 SASEGT. Trimming took 0 bases from V and 7 from J, leaving 15 bases between them. The CDR3 totals 15 residues.

Worth noting for this clone: A far more abundant clone sits one base away, making this likely a read error. The conserved phenylalanine or tryptophan is not found at the CDR3 terminus, so this likely reflects a read error. This chain uses TRBV4-1 with TRBJ1-2, with 7 nucleotides matching TRBD1. J was trimmed by 6 bases and V by 6 bases; bases with no gene match: 16. The CDR3 totals 16 residues. CDR1 and CDR2 (germline): MGHRA, YSYEKL. Here the CDR3 DNA reads TGCGCCAGCAGTCTCACAGGGGCCCAAGTTATAGATGGCTACACCTTA. Translating it yields CASSLTGAQVIDGYTL.

V and J are TRBV30 and TRBJ2-7, with D uncertain. V was shortened by 0 bases and J by 4 bases, with 7 bases between the two germline ends. Per germline, CDR1 GTSNPN and CDR2 SVGIG (reference sequence). This CDR3 region has 12 residues. CDR3 in DNA: TGTGCCTGGAGTGTAGTAGGGTACGAGCAGTACTTC. It is translated as CAWSVVGYEQYF.

J is TRBJ2-5 and V is TRBV30, with 7 nucleotides matching TRBD1. Losses at the gene ends were 3 bases for V and 5 bases for J; bases not matched to a gene: 6. CDR3 length: 13 amino acids. Germline V lookup: CDR1 GTSNPN, CDR2 SVGIG (reference sequence). The CDR3 DNA follows: TGTGCCTGGAGGACAGGGATCCTGGAGACCCAGTACTTC. Encoded protein: CAWRTGILETQYF.

The V gene is TRBV28, the J gene TRBJ2-7, with TRBD2 identical over 12 bases. The CDR3 has 14 residues. V lost 7 bases to trimming and J lost 4 bases; unmatched junction nucleotides: 5. Per the germline V gene, CDR1 is MDHEN and CDR2 is SYDVKM. This CDR3 reads CASNPSGRAYEQYF. Here the CDR3 DNA reads TGTGCCAGCAACCCTAGCGGGAGGGCTTACGAGCAGTACTTC.

This clone was recorded at least ten times. Written as DNA, the CDR3 is TGTGCCAGCAGTGGGACTAGAGTCAATGAGCAGTTCTTC. Protein product: CASSGTRVNEQFF. The chain employs TRBV2 and TRBJ2-1, with 7 bases aligning to TRBD2. V gave up 4 bases and J gave up 6 bases; unmatched junction bases: 3. This CDR3 has 13 amino acids. CDR1 SNHLY and CDR2 FYNNEI come from the germline V gene. Looking up the rest from reference TRBV2 and TRBJ2-1 gives the full variable domain: EPEVTQTPSHQVTQMGQEVILRCVPISNHLYFYWYRQILGQKVEFLVSFYNNEISEKSEIFDDQFSVERPDGSNFTLKIRSTKLEDSAMYFCASSGTRVNEQFFGPGTRLTVL.

This chain uses TRBV28 with TRBJ2-7; TRBD1 is a possible D gene (6 bases). Germline V gene lookup returns CDR1 MDHEN and CDR2 SYDVKM. Trimming took 5 bases from V and 7 from J, leaving 21 bases between them. CDR3 size: 15 residues. CDR3 in DNA: TGTGCCAGCAGTAGTCCTCCGGGACACCCCCTGGAGCAGTACTTC. This encodes CASSSPPGHPLEQYF.

The V gene is TRBV28, the J gene TRBJ1-5; D unresolved. From germline, CDR1 is MDHEN and CDR2 SYDVKM. The germline V and J ends were trimmed by 5 bases and 3 bases, with 14 bases remaining between them. There are 15 residues in the CDR3. CDR3 sequence: CASSPLGSDNQPQHF. In DNA, the CDR3 is TGTGCCAGCAGTCCCCTGGGCAGCGACAATCAGCCCCAGCATTTT. The full variable domain, its missing parts supplied by reference TRBV28 and TRBJ1-5, is DVKVTQSSRYLVKRTGEKVFLECVQDMDHENMFWYRQDPGLGLRLIYFSYDVKMKEKGDIPEGYSVSREKKERFSLILESASTNQTSMYLCASSPLGSDNQPQHFGDGTRLSIL.

The rearrangement links TRBV5-1 to TRBJ2-5; TRBD2 is a possible D gene (5 bases). Germline CDR1 reads SGHRS; CDR2 reads YFSETQ. This CDR3 has 15 residues. Trimming cost V 0 bases and J 10 bases, with 19 bases left between them. CDR3 DNA sequence: TGCGCCAGCAGCTTGGCCCTGGACTTACCTGGGGACCAGTACTTC. Translated: CASSLALDLPGDQYF.

Regarding this clone: A far larger clone is a single base away, which makes a read error likely. This sequence joins TRBV30 and TRBJ1-1, with D possibly matching TRBD1 (5 bases). Germline V gene data show CDR1 as GTSNPN and CDR2 as SVGIG (reference sequence). This CDR3 spans 14 amino acids. The V gene lost 6 bases and the J gene lost 4 bases, with 18 bases spanning the gap. CDR3 DNA sequence: TGTGCCTGTAGTCAGGACGGGGGGTCCACTGAAGCTTTCTTT. Its protein is CACSQDGGSTEAFF.

Comments on this clone: A far more abundant clone sits one base away, making this likely a read error. Other DNA sequences in the sample encode the same CDR3. The V and J genes are TRBV2 and TRBJ2-7; 12 bases match TRBD2. This CDR3 has 17 amino acids. The germline gives CDR1 SNHLY, CDR2 FYNNEI. The CDR3 DNA reads as TGCGCCAGCATTGGGACTAGCGGGTCGGGGGGTGAGACCGAGCAGTACTTC. Protein product: CASIGTSGSGGETEQYF. Combining the CDR3 with reference TRBV2 and TRBJ2-7 gives the whole variable domain EPEVTQTPSHQVTQMGQEVILRCVPISNHLYFYWYRQILGQKVEFLVSFYNNEISEKSEIFDDQFSVERPDGSNFTLKIRSTKLEDSAMYFCASIGTSGSGGETEQYFGPGTRLTVT.

The J gene is TRBJ1-3, the V gene TRBV4-2; D remains unclear. With 0 bases removed from V and 0 bases from J, the gap between germline ends came to 6 bases. Germline loops: CDR1 LGHNA, CDR2 YNFKEQ. This CDR3 contains 15 residues. CDR3: CASSQDRSSGNTIYF. The CDR3 region has the DNA TGTGCCAGCAGCCAAGACAGGAGCTCTGGAAACACCATATATTTT.

V usage is TRBV7-8 and J usage is TRBJ1-2; D unresolved. Germline values: CDR1 SGHVS, CDR2 FQNEAQ. The CDR3 loop spans 15 amino acids. The V end was cut by 9 bases, the J end by 5 bases, with 22 bases between. The CDR3: CASSKDFGRIYGYTF. The DNA of the CDR3 is TGTGCCAGTAGCAAGGATTTTGGTAGGATATATGGCTACACCTTC.

The V call is TRBV7-3, the J call TRBJ2-2, with a tentative D call TRBD1 (5 bases). This CDR3 has 15 amino acids. Germline CDR1 SGHTA, CDR2 FQGTGA. Trimming removed 5 bases at V and 3 bases at J, with 13 bases between. CDR3 sequence (DNA): TGTGCCAGCAGCCTCTCAGGGTCGGACACCGGGGAGCTGTTTTTT. Translating it yields CASSLSGSDTGELFF.

The chain combines TRBV5-4 with TRBJ2-7; weak D call: TRBD1 (5 bases). V was cut by 2 bases and J by 1 base, with 10 bases left in between. CDR1 is SGHNT, CDR2 YYREEE, per germline (reference sequence). The CDR3 extends over 14 amino acids. The CDR3 DNA is TGTGCCAGCAGCTTTGATCCAGGGTCCTACGAGCAGTACTTC. Translating it yields CASSFDPGSYEQYF. The whole variable domain, remainder taken from reference TRBV5-4 and TRBJ2-7, is ETGVTQSPTHLIKTRGQQVTLRCSSQSGHNTVSWYQQALGQGPQFIFQYYREEENGRGNFPPRFSGLQFPNYSSELNVNALELDDSALYLCASSFDPGSYEQYFGPGTRLTVT.

Concerning this clone itself: With a far larger clone one base away, a read error is the likely cause. The chain recombines TRBV13 with TRBJ2-5, with 9 bases identical to TRBD2. TRBJ2-7 matches the DNA end more closely, so the J call is doubtful. In germline, CDR1 is PRHDT, CDR2 FYEKMQ (reference sequence). The CDR3 has 14 amino acids. Written as DNA, the CDR3 is TGTGCCAGCAGCTCCTGTACTAGCGGGTACGAGCAGTACTTC. Residues: CASSSCTSGYEQYF.

Only a few counts were recorded for this clone. CDR3 sequence reads: CASSYRPQGNTEAFF. The CDR3 nucleotides are TGTGCCAGCAGTTACCGTCCACAGGGGAACACTGAAGCTTTCTTT. The chain is built from TRBV27 and TRBJ1-1; tentatively, D is TRBD1 (6 bases). Germline CDR1 is MNHEY and CDR2 is SMNVEV (reference sequence). The CDR3 has 15 amino acids. Trimming took 4 bases from V and 1 from J, leaving 13 bases between them.